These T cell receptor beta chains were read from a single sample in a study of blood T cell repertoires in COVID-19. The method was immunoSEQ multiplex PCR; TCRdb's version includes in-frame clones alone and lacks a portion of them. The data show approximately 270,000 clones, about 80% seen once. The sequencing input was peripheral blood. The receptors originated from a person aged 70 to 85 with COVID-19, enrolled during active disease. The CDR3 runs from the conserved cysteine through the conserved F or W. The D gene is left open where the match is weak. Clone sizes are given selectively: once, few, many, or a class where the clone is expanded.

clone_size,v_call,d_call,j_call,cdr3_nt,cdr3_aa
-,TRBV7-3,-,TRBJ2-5,TGTGCCAGCAGCTCAGGAGGAGGAGGGGAGACCCAGTACTTC,CASSSGGGGETQYF
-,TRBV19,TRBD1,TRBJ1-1,TGTGCCACAAACCAGGGGGTCACTGAAGCTTTCTTT,CATNQGVTEAFF
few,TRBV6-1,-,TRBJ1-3,TGTGCCAGCAGTGAATCAGGGGTAGAAGGAAACACCATATATTTT,CASSESGVEGNTIYF
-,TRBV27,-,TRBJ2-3,TGTGCCAGCAGCGGGGGTAGTACAGATACGCAGTATTTT,CASSGGSTDTQYF
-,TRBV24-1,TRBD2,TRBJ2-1,TGTGCCACCAGTTATAGCGGGGGACTAGATGAGCAGTTCTTC,CATSYSGGLDEQFF
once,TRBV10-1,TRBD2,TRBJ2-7,TGCGCCAGTTCTAGGGGACTAGCGGGAGCCGGGGTGTACGAGCAGTACTTC,CASSRGLAGAGVYEQYF
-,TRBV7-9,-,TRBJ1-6,TGTGCCAGCAGCTTTAATAATTCACCCCTCCACTTT,CASSFNNSPLHF
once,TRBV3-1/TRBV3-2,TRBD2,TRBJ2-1,TGTGCCAGCAGCCAAGCCGGTGTGACTAGCGGGAGCGGTAATGAGCAGTTCTTC,CASSQAGVTSGSGNEQFF
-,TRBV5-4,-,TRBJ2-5,TGTGCCAGCAGCTTTCCAGGGCAACAAGAGACCCAGTACTTC,CASSFPGQQETQYF
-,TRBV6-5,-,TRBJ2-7,TGTGCCAGCAGGGGCGGGGTGGAGGACGAGCAGTACTTC,CASRGGVEDEQYF
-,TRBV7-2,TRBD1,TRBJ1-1,TGTGCCAGCAGCAACTACGGGACAGTGAACACTGAAGCTTTCTTT,CASSNYGTVNTEAFF
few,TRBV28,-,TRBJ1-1,TGTGCCAGCACCGCCCCCGGAGACAGCAATGAAGCTTTCTTT,CASTAPGDSNEAFF
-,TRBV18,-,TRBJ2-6,TGTGCCAGCTCACCTTCCATGACAGGTGGAGCCAACGTCCTGACTTTC,CASSPSMTGGANVLTF
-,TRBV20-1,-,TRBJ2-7,TGCAGTGCTAGTTCCCTGGGGACAACTTCCTACGAGCAGTACTTC,CSASSLGTTSYEQYF
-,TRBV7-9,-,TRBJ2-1,TGTGCCAGCAGCTTACTGTGGGGGGAGAATGAGCAGTTCTTC,CASSLLWGENEQFF
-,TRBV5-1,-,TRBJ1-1,TGCGCCAGCAGCCTGGCCGGGAACACTGAAGCTTTCTTT,CASSLAGNTEAFF
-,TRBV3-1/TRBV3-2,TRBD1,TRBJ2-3,TGTGCCAGCAGCCCCTCCCCGACAGGGGGGAACACAGATACGCAGTATTTT,CASSPSPTGGNTDTQYF
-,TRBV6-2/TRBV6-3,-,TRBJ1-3,TGTGCCAGCAGTTACTCATGGCGGGACGTCCAAGATACCATATATTTT,CASSYSWRDVQDTIYF
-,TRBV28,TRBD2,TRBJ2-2,TGTGCCAGCAGTCTTCTAGCGGGACCATACACCGGGGAGCTGTTTTTT,CASSLLAGPYTGELFF
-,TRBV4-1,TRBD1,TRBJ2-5,TGCGCCAGCAGCCAAGATAGGACAGGGGAACTCCTAGAGACCCAGTACTTC,CASSQDRTGELLETQYF
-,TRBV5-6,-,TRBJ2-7,TGTGCCAGCAGCTTGGATGGACACCCCTACGAGCAGTACTTC,CASSLDGHPYEQYF
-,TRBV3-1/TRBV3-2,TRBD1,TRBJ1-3,TGTGCCAGCAACCAGGGGGCGAGTGGAAACACCATATATTTT,CASNQGASGNTIYF
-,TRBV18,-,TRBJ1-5,TGTGCCAGCTCACCACCGGGTGCTGAGCGGCCCCAGCATTTT,CASSPPGAERPQHF
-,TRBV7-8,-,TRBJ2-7,TGTGCCAGCAGCCCAGTGGTGGGCAGAGCCTACGAGCAGTACTTC,CASSPVVGRAYEQYF
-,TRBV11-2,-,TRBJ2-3,TGTGCCAGCAGCTTAGGTCCGAGCACAGATACGCAGTATTTT,CASSLGPSTDTQYF
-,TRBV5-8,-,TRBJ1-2,TGTGCCAGCAGCTCCCGTGTCCTGTATGGCTACACCTTC,CASSSRVLYGYTF
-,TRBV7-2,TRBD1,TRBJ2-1,TGTGCCAGCAGCCTAACCGGGACAGGAGACAATGAGCAGTTCTTC,CASSLTGTGDNEQFF
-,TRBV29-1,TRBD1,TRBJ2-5,TGCAGCGTTGTACAGGGGGTAGAGACCCAGTACTTC,CSVVQGVETQYF
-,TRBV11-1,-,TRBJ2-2,TGTGCCAGCAGCCGAACTGGGAACACCGGGGAGCTGTTTTTT,CASSRTGNTGELFF
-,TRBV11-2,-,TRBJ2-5,TGTGCCAGCAGCAGTGGTCCCAGGGGAGTTACCCAGTACTTC,CASSSGPRGVTQYF
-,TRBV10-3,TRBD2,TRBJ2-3,TGTGCCATCACCTACGCGGGAGACACAGATACGCAGTATTTT,CAITYAGDTDTQYF
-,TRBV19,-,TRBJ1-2,TGTGCCAGTATTGGGACACCGGGGCGGGGGGCCGGCTACACCTTC,CASIGTPGRGAGYTF
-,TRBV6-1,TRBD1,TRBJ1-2,TGTGCCAGCAGTGAAGTCCGAGTCCTCGGGACAGGGGCTGGCTACACCTTC,CASSEVRVLGTGAGYTF
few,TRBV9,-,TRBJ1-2,TGTGCCAGCAGCCCCCGGACAACCTCTAACTATGGCTACACCTTC,CASSPRTTSNYGYTF
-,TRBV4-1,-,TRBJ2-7,TGCGCCAGCAGCCAAGTCGGAGGGCAAAGCTCCTACGAGCAGTACTTC,CASSQVGGQSSYEQYF
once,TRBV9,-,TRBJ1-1,TGTGCCAGCAGCGCCGGGACTTACACTGAAGCTTTCTTT,CASSAGTYTEAFF
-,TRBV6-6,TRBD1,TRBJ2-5,TGTGCCAGCAGCGGACAGGGAGGAGAGACCCAGTACTTC,CASSGQGGETQYF
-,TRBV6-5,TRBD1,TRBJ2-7,TGTGCCAGCAGCCCGATTACGACAGGGGCTAGCGAGCAGTACTTC,CASSPITTGASEQYF
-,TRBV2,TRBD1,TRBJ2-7,TGTGCCAGCAGTGAATTACAGGGGGCGGGACAGGGTCCCTACGAGCAGTACTTC,CASSELQGAGQGPYEQYF
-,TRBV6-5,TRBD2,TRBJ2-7,TGTGCCAGCAGACACTATCTAGCGGGGGGCTACGAGCAGTACTTC,CASRHYLAGGYEQYF
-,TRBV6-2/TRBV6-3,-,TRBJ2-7,TGTGCCAGCAGCCCGCAGGGGGGTTCCTACGAGCAGTACTTC,CASSPQGGSYEQYF
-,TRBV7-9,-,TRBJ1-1,TGTGCCAGCAGCCCACAGGGGAACACTGAAGCTTTCTTT,CASSPQGNTEAFF
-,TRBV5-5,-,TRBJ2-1,TGTGCCAGCAGGACAAGCTACAATGAGCAGTTCTTC,CASRTSYNEQFF
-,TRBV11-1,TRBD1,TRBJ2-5,TGTGCCAGCAGTCGGACAGGGGGCGAGGGGGAGACCCAGTACTTC,CASSRTGGEGETQYF
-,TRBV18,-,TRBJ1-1,TGTGCCAGCTCACGCGGGACGGCGAACACTGAAGCTTTCTTT,CASSRGTANTEAFF
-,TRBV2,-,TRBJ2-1,TGTGCCAGCAAGAGGGTGGCTCCTGGAGATGAGCAGTTCTTC,CASKRVAPGDEQFF
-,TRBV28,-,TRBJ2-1,TGTGCCAGCAGAGAAACAGGGAACTCCTACAATGAGCAGTTCTTC,CASRETGNSYNEQFF
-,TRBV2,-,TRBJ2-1,TGTGCCAGCAGGCCCCTAGGTATAGGTGAGCAGTTCTTC,CASRPLGIGEQFF
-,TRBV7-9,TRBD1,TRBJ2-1,TGTGCCAGCAGCGGCCGGGGACAGCCCTCACACAATGAGCAGTTCTTC,CASSGRGQPSHNEQFF
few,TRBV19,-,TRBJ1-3,TGTGCCAGTAGTATGGACAGTCTATCGGGAAACACCATATATTTT,CASSMDSLSGNTIYF